The T cell receptor (beta chain) under discussion was sequenced for a study of T cell responses to AZD1222 COVID-19 vaccine (dated by TCRdb to 2020 to 2022). About the full investigation: A total of about 230 trial participants underwent TCR sequencing, of whom nearly 210 received two doses of AZD1222 and roughly 25 received two doses of the MenACWY control vaccine. Trial participants were enrolled by age into 18-55, 56-69 and 70-plus year subgroups, with about 150, 28 and 57 TCR-sequenced participants respectively.

As for this clone: Its antigen remains undetermined. No qualities accompany the bases; no much larger clone lies one base away.

In the germline V gene, CDR1 corresponds to ENHRY and CDR2 to SYGVKD. Trimming removed 2 bases from V and 4 bases from J; the gene matches leave 1 base unexplained. Counted from cysteine to phenylalanine, this CDR3 has 13 amino acids. The retained sequence is limited to the CDR3, 39 bases, with the frame set at the first base. Interpreted using the paper, the time point label stands for: about 28 days (+/-7) after the second vaccine dose. AZD1222 recipients given second doses at about 4 weeks or at about 12 weeks were pooled, since spike-specific TCR depth and breadth were not found to differ between the two schedules. Vaccinee samples were obtained from the UK trials COV001 and COV002, which included a single-blind randomized controlled phase 2/3 trial of AZD1222 (ChAdOx1 nCoV-19) in healthy adults. For TCRbeta chain sequencing, PBMC samples were collected from trial participants at day 0 and at day 28 after the second dose.

Overall results and qualifications from the work: No day 14 peak-response samples were available, so repertoires were characterized only after the peak T cell response. The 56-69-year group was small, and its depth increase did not reach significance, likely because of low power. Conclusions about previously exposed vaccinees are limited, since just a handful of AZD1222 recipients were seropositive for SARS-CoV-2 at baseline. A significant rise in spike-specific TCR breadth and depth was observed after two AZD1222 doses relative to day 0 and relative to MenACWY recipients. Participants were mostly white British and included more females than males, and it was suggested by the authors that clonal diversity may have been underestimated. Reportedly, almost half of the unique spike-specific TCRs recognized epitopes lying outside the regions that are mutated in the B.1.351 and B.1.1.7 variants. Vaccine-associated CD4 TCRs spanned the whole spike protein, with dominant responses in regions 160-218 and 743-854.

The CDR3 regions of human TCRbeta chains were subjected to immunosequencing. As for the original processing: Repertoire TCRs were checked for matches against a reference library of SARS-CoV-2-specific TCRs that had been generated using the MIRA antigen-specificity platform. Breadth was defined as the fraction of unique TCRs that were SARS-CoV-2-associated. Depth was defined as the fraction of total T cells that were SARS-CoV-2-associated. Using the MIRA data, every spike-specific TCR was mapped to the spike region that the TCR reacted to and assigned to either a CD4 or a CD8 class. Log10-transformed breadth and depth values were compared by one-way ANOVA with Sidak's multiple comparisons tests. Not all clones reach the TCRdb copy of this immuneACCESS table, which keeps in-frame sequences only. Checked studies attribute under half of the gap to unresolved V genes and leave the rest unexplained. That table gives V, J and clone size, and the DNA gave D and trimming. In all, the sample holds 95,000 to 100,000 clones, and around nine tenths of those were seen once. Of the sample, approximately 15% falls within the top ten clones.

This clonotype originated in an adult who received the AZD1222 COVID-19 vaccine. Specimen: peripheral blood, collected 28 days after the second AZD1222 dose. The rearrangement joined TRBV10-3 to TRBJ2-7; 8 middle bases align to TRBD1. The bases are TGTGCCATCAGTGAGGACAGGGGATACGAGCAGTACTTC. It codes for CAISEDRGYEQYF.